This T cell receptor beta chain comes out of a study of tumor-infiltrating lymphocytes in primary liver carcinoma. The CDR3 loop spans 13 amino acids. Germline V gene sequence: CDR1 MRHNA, CDR2 SNTAGT. V was trimmed by 0 bases and J by 11 bases, leaving 8 bases between them. The researchers produced TCR beta cDNA from around 0.5 ug total RNA with a constant-region primer. ARM-PCR, slightly modified, supplied the TCR beta libraries through three nested multiplex PCR rounds. With TRBV1-TRBV30 forward primers and a C-beta reverse primer, the first two PCR rounds were run for 9 to 10 cycles each. TCRdb ran MiXCR on the multiplex PCR reads and lists one entry per CDR3 protein. This repertoire shows about 180,000 distinct CDR3 sequences, 50% to 75% found once; its top ten account for approximately 70%. To note about this clonotype: Its specificity is unknown.

General study points: Among the pair types, tumor region pairs showed more overlap than tumor-adjacent and tumor-blood pairs.

Researchers drew blood RNA from unsorted whole blood and extracted germline DNA as well. Patients were treatment-naive with chronic HBV infection. The genes are TRBV6-4 and TRBJ1-6; D call uncertain. The TCR sequence derives from a man between 40 and 49 years old with primary liver carcinoma and hepatitis B virus infection. Material: peripheral blood. CDR3 DNA sequence: TGTGCCAGCAGTGACTCGAATGGTACACCCCTCCACTTT. This translates into CASSDSNGTPLHF.